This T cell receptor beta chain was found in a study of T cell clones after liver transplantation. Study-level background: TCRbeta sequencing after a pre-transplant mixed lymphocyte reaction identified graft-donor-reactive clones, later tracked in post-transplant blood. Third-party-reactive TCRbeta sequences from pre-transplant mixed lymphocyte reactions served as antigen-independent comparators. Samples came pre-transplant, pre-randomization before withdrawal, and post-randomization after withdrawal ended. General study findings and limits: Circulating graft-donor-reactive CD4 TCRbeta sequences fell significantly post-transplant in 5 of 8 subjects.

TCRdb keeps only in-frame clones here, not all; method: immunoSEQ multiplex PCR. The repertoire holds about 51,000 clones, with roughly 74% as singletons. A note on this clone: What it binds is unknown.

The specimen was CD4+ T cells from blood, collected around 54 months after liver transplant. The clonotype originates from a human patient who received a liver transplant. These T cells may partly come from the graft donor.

The CDR3 loop reads CSVPLPTSGGPTYNEQFF. CDR3 coding DNA: TGCAGCGTGCCCTTACCTACTAGCGGGGGGCCGACCTACAATGAGCAGTTCTTC. The V gene is TRBV29-1, the J gene TRBJ2-1; 12 bases align to TRBD2. This CDR3 is built from 18 residues. Trimming cost V 6 bases and J 2 bases; bases outside gene matches: 14. Germline V CDR1 and CDR2: SQVTM, ANQGSEA.